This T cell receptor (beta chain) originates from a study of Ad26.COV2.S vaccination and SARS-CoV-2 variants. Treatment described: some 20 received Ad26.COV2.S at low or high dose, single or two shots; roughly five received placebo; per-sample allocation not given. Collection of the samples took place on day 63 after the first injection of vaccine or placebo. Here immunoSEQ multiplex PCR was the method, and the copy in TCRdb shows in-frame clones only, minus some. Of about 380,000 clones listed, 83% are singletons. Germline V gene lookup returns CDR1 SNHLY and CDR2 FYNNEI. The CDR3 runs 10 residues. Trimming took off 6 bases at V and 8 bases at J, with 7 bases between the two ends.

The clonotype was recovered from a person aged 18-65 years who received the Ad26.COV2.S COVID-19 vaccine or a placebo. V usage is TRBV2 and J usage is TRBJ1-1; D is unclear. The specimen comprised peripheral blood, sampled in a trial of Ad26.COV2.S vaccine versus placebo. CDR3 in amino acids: CASREIEAFF. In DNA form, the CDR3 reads TGTGCCAGCAGAGAGATAGAAGCTTTCTTT.